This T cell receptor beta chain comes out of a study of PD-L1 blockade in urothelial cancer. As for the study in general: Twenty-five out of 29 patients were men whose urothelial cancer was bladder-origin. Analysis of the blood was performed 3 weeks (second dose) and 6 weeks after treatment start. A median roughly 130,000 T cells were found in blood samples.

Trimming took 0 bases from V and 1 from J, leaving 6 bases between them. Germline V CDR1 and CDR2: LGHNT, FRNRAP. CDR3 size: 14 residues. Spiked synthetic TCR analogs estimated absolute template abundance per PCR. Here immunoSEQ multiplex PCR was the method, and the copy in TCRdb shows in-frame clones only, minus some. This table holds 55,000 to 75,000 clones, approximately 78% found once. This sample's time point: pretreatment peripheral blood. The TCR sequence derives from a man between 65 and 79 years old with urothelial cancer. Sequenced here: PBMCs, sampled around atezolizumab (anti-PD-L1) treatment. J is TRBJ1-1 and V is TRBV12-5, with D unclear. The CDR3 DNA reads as TGTGCTAGTGGTTTGGTACTAGGGAACACTGAAGCTTTCTTT. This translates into CASGLVLGNTEAFF.